These 30 T cell receptor beta chains originate from one sample sequenced in a study of cytomegalovirus exposure and HLA in healthy donors. Profiling relied on immunoSEQ multiplex PCR, and the TCRdb table lists in-frame clones only, not all of them. The data contain about 360,000 clones, around 86% of them singletons. Material: PBMCs. The source of these receptors is a woman aged 18 to 35 in good health and CMV-seronegative.

V gene TRBV5-6 combines with J gene TRBJ1-5; perhaps TRBD1 as D (6 bases). The ends were cut back, 0 bases at V and 4 bases at J, with 11 bases in the middle. CDR3 size: 15 residues. From germline, CDR1 is SGHDT and CDR2 YYEEEE. CDR3 amino acids: CASSLAGEGNQPQHF. CDR3 coding DNA: TGTGCCAGCAGCTTGGCAGGGGAAGGTAATCAGCCCCAGCATTTT.

The chain couples TRBV7-9 to TRBJ2-3, with 9 positions matching TRBD1. The germline gives CDR1 SEHNR, CDR2 FQNEAQ (reference sequence). The V segment lost 3 bases and the J segment 4 bases; nucleotides outside the gene matches: 5. The CDR3 has 15 residues. The CDR3 DNA is TGTGCCAGCAGCTTGTGGGACAGGGAGGCAGATACGCAGTATTTT. It translates to CASSLWDREADTQYF.

The chain links TRBV30 to TRBJ2-5; 15 bases align to TRBD2. The CDR3 spans 17 residues. Germline V lookup: CDR1 GTSNPN, CDR2 SVGIG (reference sequence). The ends lost 2 bases at V and 5 bases at J; junction bases unmatched: 9. The CDR3 nucleotides are TGTGCCTGGAGTCAAGGCTGGACTAGCGGGAGGGTTGAGACCCAGTACTTC. It codes for CAWSQGWTSGRVETQYF.

V is TRBV4-1 and J is TRBJ2-7, with TRBD1 identical over 8 bases. The CDR3 covers 14 residues. The trim removed 3 bases at V and 5 bases at J, leaving 6 bases unmatched. Germline V gene sequence: CDR1 MGHRA, CDR2 YSYEKL. DNA of the CDR3: TGCGCCAGCAGCCATAGGACAGGGACCGACGAGCAGTACTTC. Protein: CASSHRTGTDEQYF.

The genes are TRBV5-6 and TRBJ1-2, with TRBD1 matching over 11 bases. This CDR3 has 14 amino acids. Losses at the gene ends were 2 bases for V and 7 bases for J; bases not matched to a gene: 4. The germline V gene has CDR1 SGHDT and CDR2 YYEEEE. The CDR3 sequence is CASSFGQGATGYTF. The CDR3 DNA is TGTGCCAGCAGCTTCGGACAGGGGGCAACTGGCTACACCTTC.

The V gene is TRBV12-2, the J gene TRBJ1-2. TRBV12-2 is assigned pseudogene status. The CDR3 is 12 amino acids. DNA for the CDR3: TGTGCAAGTCGCTTCCCTACGAGGGGCTACACCTTC. Translation: CASRFPTRGYTF.

The chain has TRBV2 and TRBJ2-3; D possibly corresponds to TRBD1 (5 bases). The germline gives CDR1 SNHLY, CDR2 FYNNEI. V lost 5 bases and J 0 bases, leaving 6 bases between the germline ends. CDR3 size: 13 residues. CDR3: CASSRQSTDTQYF. The CDR3 region has the DNA TGTGCCAGCAGTCGACAGAGCACAGATACGCAGTATTTT.

This clone came up once. V is TRBV27 and J is TRBJ2-1, with TRBD1 matching 10 bases. The J segment lost 7 bases and the V segment lost 2 bases, leaving 5 bases of the junction unmatched. The CDR3 totals 15 residues. Germline CDR1 and CDR2: MNHEY and SMNVEV (reference sequence). This chain's CDR3 is CASSLDRGRENEQFF. As DNA, the CDR3 is TGTGCCAGCAGTTTAGACAGGGGGCGGGAAAATGAGCAGTTCTTC.

CDR3 sequence reads: CASSFGGPPGELFF. The CDR3 DNA is TGTGCCAGCAGCTTCGGCGGTCCCCCCGGGGAGCTGTTTTTT. The chain joins TRBV7-9 to TRBJ2-2; unclear D gene. Trimming removed 3 bases at V and 6 bases at J, with 11 bases between. The germline gives CDR1 SEHNR, CDR2 FQNEAQ (reference sequence). The CDR3 extends over 14 amino acids. Filled out from reference TRBV7-9 and TRBJ2-2, the complete variable domain reads DTGVSQNPRHKITKRGQNVTFRCDPISEHNRLYWYRQTLGQGPEFLTYFQNEAQLEKSRLLSDRFSAERPKGSFSTLEIQRTEQGDSAMYLCASSFGGPPGELFFGEGSRLTVL.

The chain carries TRBV5-1 and TRBJ2-7; 7 nucleotides agree with TRBD2. Germline CDR1 reads SGHRS; CDR2 reads YFSETQ. Trimming removed 4 bases from V and 0 bases from J; junction bases left unmatched: 4. The CDR3 contains 14 residues. The CDR3 coding sequence is TGCGCCAGCAGCCAAGCGGGGAGCTCCTACGAGCAGTACTTC. It translates to CASSQAGSSYEQYF.

V and J are TRBV27 and TRBJ2-1, with 7 bases identical to TRBD2. The CDR3 spans 15 residues. Germline values: CDR1 MNHEY, CDR2 SMNVEV (reference sequence). The V segment lost 0 bases and the J segment 9 bases; nucleotides outside the gene matches: 8. The CDR3 here is CASSLSGEGWGEQFF. In nucleotides, the CDR3 is TGTGCCAGCAGTTTATCGGGGGAGGGGTGGGGTGAGCAGTTCTTC.

CDR3 DNA: TGTGCCATCAGTGACATGGGGGGGAGCACAGATACGCAGTATTTT. This encodes CAISDMGGSTDTQYF. The rearrangement uses TRBV10-3 and TRBJ2-3; TRBD2 agrees at 7 bases. V was pared by 3 bases and J by 0 bases, with 3 bases of the junction left unmatched. The germline gives CDR1 ENHRY, CDR2 SYGVKD. The CDR3 extends over 15 amino acids.

V and J are TRBV4-1 and TRBJ2-1; 7 bases agree with TRBD2. The CDR3 sequence is 12 residues long. V lost 0 bases and J lost 14; bases outside the gene matches: 4. CDR1 is MGHRA and CDR2 is YSYEKL in the germline V gene. The CDR3 here is CASSQDGLVEFF. CDR3 sequence (DNA): TGCGCCAGCAGCCAAGACGGACTAGTCGAGTTCTTC.

The CDR3 protein is CATSRNREGSPLHF. CDR3 DNA: TGTGCCACCAGCAGAAACAGGGAGGGTTCACCCCTCCACTTT. V is TRBV15 and J is TRBJ1-6, with D possibly being TRBD1 (6 bases). CDR1 LNHNV and CDR2 YYDKDF come from the germline V gene (reference sequence). V lost 2 bases and J lost 9, with 11 bases in between. The CDR3 loop spans 14 amino acids. Variable domain in full (rest from reference TRBV15 and TRBJ1-6): DAMVIQNPRYQVTQFGKPVTLSCSQTLNHNVMYWYQQKSSQAPKLLFHYYDKDFNNEADTPDNFQSRRPNTSFCFLDIRSPGLGDTAMYLCATSRNREGSPLHFGNGTRLTVT.

The chain recombines TRBV19 with TRBJ2-1, with 13 bases lining up with TRBD2. Germline V gene sequence: CDR1 LNHDA, CDR2 SQIVND (reference sequence). V dropped 11 bases and J dropped 6; count of bases not matched to a gene: 4. The CDR3 is 13 amino acids. DNA for the CDR3: TGTGCCTCGGGACTAGCGGGGAGCAATGAGCAGTTCTTC. It codes for CASGLAGSNEQFF.

The chain links TRBV28 to TRBJ2-5; 8 bases match TRBD1. V gave up 0 bases and J gave up 5 bases; unmatched junction bases: 5. The CDR3 consists of 15 residues. Germline V lookup: CDR1 MDHEN, CDR2 SYDVKM. CDR3 nucleotides: TGTGCCAGCAGTTTATGGGCAGGGGGCAGCGAGACCCAGTACTTC. As protein: CASSLWAGGSETQYF.

This chain joins TRBV13 and TRBJ2-1; TRBD1 agrees at 7 bases. The trim removed 6 bases at V and 5 bases at J, leaving 19 bases unmatched. The CDR3 has 18 amino acids. The germline V gene has CDR1 PRHDT and CDR2 FYEKMQ (reference sequence). The CDR3 is CASSVFTGTEEFNNEQFF. CDR3 nucleotides: TGTGCCAGCAGTGTCTTCACCGGGACAGAAGAATTCAACAATGAGCAGTTCTTC.

The chain has TRBV28 and TRBJ1-2; possibly TRBD1 for D (5 bases). Per germline, CDR1 MDHEN and CDR2 SYDVKM. CDR3 length: 15 amino acids. V was trimmed by 5 bases and J by 3 bases, leaving 16 bases between them. CDR3 nucleotides: TGTGCCAGCAGTGTAGACCGGGACTGGGACTATGGCTACACCTTC. Translation: CASSVDRDWDYGYTF.

The rearrangement uses TRBV28 and TRBJ2-7; 12 bases agree with TRBD2. Germline CDR1 reads MDHEN; CDR2 reads SYDVKM. This CDR3 has 16 amino acids. V lost 2 bases to trimming and J lost 6 bases; unmatched junction nucleotides: 8. DNA for the CDR3: TGTGCCAGCAGTTTAGCGCCTAGCGGGAGGGCCGGCGAGCAGTACTTC. Its protein product is CASSLAPSGRAGEQYF.

The V and J genes are TRBV7-9 and TRBJ2-1, with 13 bases identical to TRBD2. Germline loops: CDR1 SEHNR, CDR2 FQNEAQ (reference sequence). J was trimmed by 0 bases and V by 1 base; bases with no gene match: 3. CDR3 length equals 18 residues. CDR3 sequence reads: CASSLVLAGGYSYNEQFF. CDR3 nucleotides: TGTGCCAGCAGCTTAGTACTAGCGGGAGGGTACTCCTACAATGAGCAGTTCTTC. The variable domain in full, with the rest retrieved from reference TRBV7-9 and TRBJ2-1, is DTGVSQNPRHKITKRGQNVTFRCDPISEHNRLYWYRQTLGQGPEFLTYFQNEAQLEKSRLLSDRFSAERPKGSFSTLEIQRTEQGDSAMYLCASSLVLAGGYSYNEQFFGPGTRLTVL.

The table lists this clone with a count of one. The chain joins TRBV27 to TRBJ2-3; D possibly corresponds to TRBD2 (6 bases). The V gene's germline CDR1 is MNHEY and CDR2 SMNVEV (reference sequence). The ends were cut back, 7 bases at V and 2 bases at J, with 22 bases in the middle. The length of the CDR3 is 17 residues. The CDR3 is CASTPEPGLPFTDTQYF. For the CDR3, the DNA is TGTGCCAGCACCCCCGAGCCGGGACTTCCTTTCACAGATACGCAGTATTTT.

The chain carries TRBV11-2 and TRBJ2-5, with 12 bases fitting TRBD1. Germline loops: CDR1 SGHAT, CDR2 FQNNGV. V trimming: 4 bases; J trimming: 5 bases; junction bases outside the gene matches: 11. This CDR3 is 17 amino acids long. The CDR3 region has the DNA TGTGCCAGCAGCTCCCTTGGGACAGGGGGCGCGAGGGAGACCCAGTACTTC. Translation: CASSSLGTGGARETQYF.

The table lists this clone with a few counts. V and J are TRBV2 and TRBJ1-2; D unresolved. Germline CDR1 SNHLY, CDR2 FYNNEI. The CDR3 has 12 amino acids. The ends were cut back, 3 bases at V and 4 bases at J, with 6 bases in the middle. DNA of the CDR3: TGTGCCAGCAGTGACCACAGCTATGGCTACACCTTC. Its protein is CASSDHSYGYTF.

The chain combines TRBV9 with TRBJ2-2; 8 positions match TRBD2. The CDR3 consists of 16 residues. The trim removed 3 bases at V and 0 bases at J, leaving 4 bases unmatched. Germline V gives CDR1 SGDLS, CDR2 YYNGEE. The chain's CDR3 is CASSARGGANTGELFF. CDR3 sequence (DNA): TGTGCCAGCAGCGCTCGGGGGGGCGCGAACACCGGGGAGCTGTTTTTT.

This chain connects TRBV28 to TRBJ1-1; possibly TRBD1 for D (5 bases). The CDR3 totals 14 residues. The germline V gene has CDR1 MDHEN and CDR2 SYDVKM. The V end was cut by 2 bases, the J end by 3 bases, with 10 bases between. The DNA of the CDR3 is TGTGCCAGCAGTTTACAGGGAGGGTACACTGAAGCTTTCTTT. Translating gives CASSLQGGYTEAFF. Drawing the rest from reference TRBV28 and TRBJ1-1, the complete variable domain is DVKVTQSSRYLVKRTGEKVFLECVQDMDHENMFWYRQDPGLGLRLIYFSYDVKMKEKGDIPEGYSVSREKKERFSLILESASTNQTSMYLCASSLQGGYTEAFFGQGTRLTVV.

The J gene is TRBJ2-1, the V gene TRBV9, with TRBD2 identical over 8 bases. The trim removed 0 bases at V and 6 bases at J, leaving 5 bases unmatched. The CDR3 covers 15 residues. Germline V gene data show CDR1 as SGDLS and CDR2 as YYNGEE. CDR3 sequence reads: CASSVGSGIGNEQFF. CDR3 DNA sequence: TGTGCCAGCAGCGTAGGTAGCGGGATTGGCAATGAGCAGTTCTTC.

The chain carries TRBV9 and TRBJ2-5; 10 bases fit TRBD2. Germline V gives CDR1 SGDLS, CDR2 YYNGEE. Trimming cost V 0 bases and J 5 bases; bases outside gene matches: 7. The CDR3 has 16 amino acids. CDR3 loop: CASSVAVSGGQETQYF. The DNA for the CDR3 is TGTGCCAGCAGCGTAGCAGTTAGCGGGGGGCAGGAGACCCAGTACTTC. The whole variable domain, filled in from reference TRBV9 and TRBJ2-5, reads DSGVTQTPKHLITATGQRVTLRCSPRSGDLSVYWYQQSLDQGLQFLIQYYNGEERAKGNILERFSAQQFPDLHSELNLSSLELGDSALYFCASSVAVSGGQETQYFGPGTRLLVL.

This clone turned up a few times. The V gene is TRBV9, the J gene TRBJ2-5; D ambiguous. The CDR3 is made up of 16 amino acids. Germline values: CDR1 SGDLS, CDR2 YYNGEE. The V end lost 0 bases, the J end lost 0 bases, and 12 bases lay between the germline ends. Here the CDR3 reads CASSVADQLYQETQYF. As DNA, the CDR3 is TGTGCCAGCAGCGTAGCCGACCAACTATACCAAGAGACCCAGTACTTC.

The V gene is TRBV9, the J gene TRBJ1-3, with a possible D match to TRBD1 (6 bases). The CDR3 is 17 amino acids. The germline CDR1 and CDR2 sequences are SGDLS and YYNGEE. Trimming took 0 bases from V and 0 from J, leaving 13 bases between them. The CDR3 nucleotides are TGTGCCAGCAGCGTAGAGGGGGGGACCCTCTCTGGAAACACCATATATTTT. Translation: CASSVEGGTLSGNTIYF. The full variable domain, its missing parts supplied by reference TRBV9 and TRBJ1-3, is DSGVTQTPKHLITATGQRVTLRCSPRSGDLSVYWYQQSLDQGLQFLIQYYNGEERAKGNILERFSAQQFPDLHSELNLSSLELGDSALYFCASSVEGGTLSGNTIYFGEGSWLTVV.

The genes are TRBV5-6 and TRBJ2-2, with 9 positions matching TRBD1. The V gene end was trimmed by 4 bases and the J gene end by 7 bases; junction bases not matched to a gene: 8. This CDR3 contains 15 residues. Per germline, CDR1 SGHDT and CDR2 YYEEEE. CDR3: CASSTGTGLFGELFF. CDR3 nucleotides: TGTGCCAGCAGCACCGGGACAGGGCTTTTCGGGGAGCTGTTTTTT.